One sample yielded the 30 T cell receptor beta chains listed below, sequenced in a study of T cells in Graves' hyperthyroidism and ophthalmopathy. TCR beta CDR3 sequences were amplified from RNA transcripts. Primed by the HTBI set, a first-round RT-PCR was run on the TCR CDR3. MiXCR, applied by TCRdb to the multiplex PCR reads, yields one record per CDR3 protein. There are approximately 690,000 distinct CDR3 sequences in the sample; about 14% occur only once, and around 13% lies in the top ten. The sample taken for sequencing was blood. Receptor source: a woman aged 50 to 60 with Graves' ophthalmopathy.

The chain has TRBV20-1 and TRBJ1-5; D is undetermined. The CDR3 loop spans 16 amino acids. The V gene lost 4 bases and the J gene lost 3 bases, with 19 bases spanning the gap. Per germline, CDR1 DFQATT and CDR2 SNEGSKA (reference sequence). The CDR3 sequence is CSATHRAGVDNQPQHF. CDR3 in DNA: TGCAGTGCTACCCACCGGGCGGGTGTCGACAATCAGCCCCAGCATTTT.

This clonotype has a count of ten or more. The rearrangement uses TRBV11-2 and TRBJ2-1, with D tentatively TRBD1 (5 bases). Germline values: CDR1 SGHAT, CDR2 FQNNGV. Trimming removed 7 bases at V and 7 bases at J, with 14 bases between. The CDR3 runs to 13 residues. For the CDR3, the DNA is TGTGCCAGCACCGCAACCAGGGCGAATGAGCAGTTCTTC. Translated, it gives CASTATRANEQFF.

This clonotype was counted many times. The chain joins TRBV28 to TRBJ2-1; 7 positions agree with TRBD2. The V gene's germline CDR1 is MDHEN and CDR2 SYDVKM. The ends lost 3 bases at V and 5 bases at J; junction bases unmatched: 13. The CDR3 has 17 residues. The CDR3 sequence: CASSLGGGGSIHNEQFF. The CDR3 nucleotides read TGTGCCAGCAGTTTGGGGGGAGGCGGGAGCATCCACAATGAGCAGTTCTTC. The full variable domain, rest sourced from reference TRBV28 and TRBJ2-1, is DVKVTQSSRYLVKRTGEKVFLECVQDMDHENMFWYRQDPGLGLRLIYFSYDVKMKEKGDIPEGYSVSREKKERFSLILESASTNQTSMYLCASSLGGGGSIHNEQFFGPGTRLTVL.

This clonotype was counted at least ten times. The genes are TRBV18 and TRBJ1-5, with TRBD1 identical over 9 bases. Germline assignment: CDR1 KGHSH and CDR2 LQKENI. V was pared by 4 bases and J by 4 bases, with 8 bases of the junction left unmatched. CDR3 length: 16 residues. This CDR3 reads CASSQKDRGFNQPQHF. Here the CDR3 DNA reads TGTGCCAGCTCACAGAAGGACAGGGGATTTAATCAGCCCCAGCATTTT.

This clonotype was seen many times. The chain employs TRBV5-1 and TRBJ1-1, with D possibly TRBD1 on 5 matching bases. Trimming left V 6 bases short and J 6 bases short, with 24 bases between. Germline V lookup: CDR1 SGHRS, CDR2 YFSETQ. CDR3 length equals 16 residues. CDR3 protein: CASKTGLLTREAEAFF. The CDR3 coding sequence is TGCGCCAGCAAAACAGGTTTGCTAACCAGGGAGGCTGAAGCTTTCTTT. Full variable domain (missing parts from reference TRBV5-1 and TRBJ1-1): KAGVTQTPRYLIKTRGQQVTLSCSPISGHRSVSWYQQTPGQGLQFLFEYFSETQRNKGNFPGRFSGRQFSNSRSEMNVSTLELGDSALYLCASKTGLLTREAEAFFGQGTRLTVV.

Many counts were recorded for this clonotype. The CDR3 protein is CASSYIGSYGYTF. In nucleotides, the CDR3 is TGTGCCAGCAGTTATATAGGATCCTATGGCTACACCTTC. The V and J genes are TRBV6-2 or TRBV6-3 and TRBJ1-2; D gene unclear. Germline V gene sequence: CDR1 MNHEY, CDR2 SVGEGT. CDR3 length: 13 amino acids. Trimming cost V 3 bases and J 4 bases, with 9 bases left between them.

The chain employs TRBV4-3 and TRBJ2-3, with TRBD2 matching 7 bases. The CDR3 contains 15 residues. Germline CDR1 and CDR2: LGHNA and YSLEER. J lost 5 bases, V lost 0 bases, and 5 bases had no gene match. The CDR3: CASSQDAGEIDTQYF. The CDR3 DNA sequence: TGCGCCAGCAGCCAAGATGCGGGAGAAATAGATACGCAGTATTTT.

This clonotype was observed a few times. The CDR3 DNA reads TGTGCCACCAGTGATTTCCTGACTAGCGGGGAGCCCTCCGGGGAGCTGTTTTTT. It is translated as CATSDFLTSGEPSGELFF. This chain connects TRBV24-1 to TRBJ2-2; 11 bases line up with TRBD2. Germline lookup yields CDR1 KGHDR and CDR2 SFDVKD. V shed 1 base and J 6 bases; nucleotides not matched to a gene: 9. CDR3 size: 18 residues.

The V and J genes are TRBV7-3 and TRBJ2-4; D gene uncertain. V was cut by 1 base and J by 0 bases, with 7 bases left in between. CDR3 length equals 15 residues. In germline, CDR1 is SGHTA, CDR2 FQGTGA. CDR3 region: CASSLMALAKNIQYF. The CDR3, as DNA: TGTGCCAGCAGCTTAATGGCACTAGCCAAAAACATTCAGTACTTC.

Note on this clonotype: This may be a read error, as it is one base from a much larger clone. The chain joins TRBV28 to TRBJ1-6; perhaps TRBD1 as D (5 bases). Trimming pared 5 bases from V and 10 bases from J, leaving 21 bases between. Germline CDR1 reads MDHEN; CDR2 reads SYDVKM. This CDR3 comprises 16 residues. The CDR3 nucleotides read TGTGCCAGCAGTAGTGGTTCTAGGGGCTCTGAATCACCCCTCCACTTT. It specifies CASSSGSRGSESPLHF.

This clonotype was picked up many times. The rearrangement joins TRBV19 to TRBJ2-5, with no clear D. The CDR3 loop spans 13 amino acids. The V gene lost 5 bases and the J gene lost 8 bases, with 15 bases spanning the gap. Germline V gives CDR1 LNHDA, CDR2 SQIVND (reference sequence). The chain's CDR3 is CASSPPSKGTQYF. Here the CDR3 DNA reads TGTGCCAGTAGTCCTCCCTCCAAAGGTACCCAGTACTTC.

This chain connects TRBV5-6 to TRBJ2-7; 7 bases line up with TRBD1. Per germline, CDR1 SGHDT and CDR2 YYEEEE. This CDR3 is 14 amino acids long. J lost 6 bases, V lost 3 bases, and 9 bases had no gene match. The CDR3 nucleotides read TGTGCCAGCAGCTACAGACAGGGTAACCTCGAGCAGTACTTC. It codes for CASSYRQGNLEQYF.

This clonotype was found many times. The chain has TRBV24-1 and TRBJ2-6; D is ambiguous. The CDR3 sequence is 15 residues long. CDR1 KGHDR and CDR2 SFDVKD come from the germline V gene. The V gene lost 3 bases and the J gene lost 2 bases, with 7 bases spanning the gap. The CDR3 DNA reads TGTGCCACCAGTGATCGGTATGCTGGGGCCAACGTCCTGACTTTC. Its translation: CATSDRYAGANVLTF.

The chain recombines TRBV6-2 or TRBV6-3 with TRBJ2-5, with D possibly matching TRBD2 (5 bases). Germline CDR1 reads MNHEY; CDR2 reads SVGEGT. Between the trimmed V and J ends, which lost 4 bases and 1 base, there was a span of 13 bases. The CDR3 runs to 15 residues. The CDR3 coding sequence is TGTGCCAGCAGTTTTCGGGGTAACCTCCAAGAGACCCAGTACTTC. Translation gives CASSFRGNLQETQYF.

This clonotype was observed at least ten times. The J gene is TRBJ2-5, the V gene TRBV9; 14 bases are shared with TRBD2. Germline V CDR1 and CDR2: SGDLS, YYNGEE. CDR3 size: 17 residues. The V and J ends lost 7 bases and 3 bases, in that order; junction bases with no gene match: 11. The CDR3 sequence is CASGGPGGLAGEETQYF. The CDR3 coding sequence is TGTGCCAGCGGGGGACCGGGGGGACTAGCGGGAGAAGAGACCCAGTACTTC.

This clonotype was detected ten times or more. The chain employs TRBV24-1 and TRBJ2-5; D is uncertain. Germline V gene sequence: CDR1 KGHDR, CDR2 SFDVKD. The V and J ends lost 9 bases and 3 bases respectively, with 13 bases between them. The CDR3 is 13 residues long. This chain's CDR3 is CATGIVGEETQYF. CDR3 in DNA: TGTGCCACCGGGATCGTCGGAGAAGAGACCCAGTACTTC.

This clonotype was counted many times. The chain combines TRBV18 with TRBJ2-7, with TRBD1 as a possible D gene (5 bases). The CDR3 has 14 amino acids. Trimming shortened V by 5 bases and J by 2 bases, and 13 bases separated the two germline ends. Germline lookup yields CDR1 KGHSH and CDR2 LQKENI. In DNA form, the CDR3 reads TGTGCCAGCTCAGCCAGACAGAGAACCTACGAGCAGTACTTC. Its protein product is CASSARQRTYEQYF.

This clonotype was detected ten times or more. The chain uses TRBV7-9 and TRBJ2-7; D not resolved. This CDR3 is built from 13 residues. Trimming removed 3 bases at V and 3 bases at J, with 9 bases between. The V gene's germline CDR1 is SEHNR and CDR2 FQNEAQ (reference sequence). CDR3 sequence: CASSLVLFYEQYF. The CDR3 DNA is TGTGCCAGCAGCTTGGTTTTGTTCTACGAGCAGTACTTC.

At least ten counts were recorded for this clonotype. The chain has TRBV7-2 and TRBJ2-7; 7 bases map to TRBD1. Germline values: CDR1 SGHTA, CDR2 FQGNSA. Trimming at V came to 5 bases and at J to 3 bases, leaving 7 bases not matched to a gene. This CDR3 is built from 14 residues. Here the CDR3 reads CASSIGTAVYEQYF. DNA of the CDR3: TGTGCCAGCAGCATAGGGACAGCAGTCTACGAGCAGTACTTC.

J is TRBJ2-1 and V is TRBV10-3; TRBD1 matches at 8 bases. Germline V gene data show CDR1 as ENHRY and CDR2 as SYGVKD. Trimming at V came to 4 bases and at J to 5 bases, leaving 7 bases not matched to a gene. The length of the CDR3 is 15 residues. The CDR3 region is CAISGEGQENNEQFF. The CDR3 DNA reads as TGTGCCATCAGTGGCGAGGGACAGGAGAACAATGAGCAGTTCTTC.

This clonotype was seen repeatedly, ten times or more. The CDR3 loop is CAWSTTGGGTEAFF. The CDR3 DNA follows: TGTGCCTGGAGTACTACTGGGGGAGGAACTGAAGCTTTCTTT. The chain recombines TRBV30 with TRBJ1-1; D perhaps matches TRBD1 (5 bases). The V gene's germline CDR1 is GTSNPN and CDR2 SVGIG (reference sequence). This CDR3 has 14 amino acids. V gave up 2 bases and J gave up 5 bases, with 15 bases separating them.

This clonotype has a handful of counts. Here the CDR3 reads CASSPTSGSHQPQHF. The CDR3 DNA reads TGCGCCAGCAGCCCAACATCCGGGTCCCATCAGCCCCAGCATTTT. This chain connects TRBV5-1 to TRBJ1-5; D is ambiguous. Trimming cost V 4 bases and J 5 bases, with 16 bases left between them. Looked up from germline, CDR1 is SGHRS and CDR2 is YFSETQ. The CDR3 sequence is 15 residues long.

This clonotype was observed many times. The CDR3 loop is CASSLGQKNIQYF. CDR3 nucleotides: TGTGCCAGCAGTTTGGGGCAGAAAAACATTCAGTACTTC. The rearrangement joins TRBV12-3 or TRBV12-4 to TRBJ2-4; D may be TRBD1 (5 bases). The CDR3 spans 13 residues. The germline V and J ends were trimmed by 3 bases and 4 bases, with 7 bases remaining between them.

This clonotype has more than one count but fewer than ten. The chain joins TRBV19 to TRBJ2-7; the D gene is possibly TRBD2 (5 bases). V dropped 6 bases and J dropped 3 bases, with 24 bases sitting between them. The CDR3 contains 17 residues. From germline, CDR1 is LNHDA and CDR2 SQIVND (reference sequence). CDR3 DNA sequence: TGTGCCAGTAGCCATTCGCTAGGACGTACGGACTTCTACGAGCAGTACTTC. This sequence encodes CASSHSLGRTDFYEQYF.

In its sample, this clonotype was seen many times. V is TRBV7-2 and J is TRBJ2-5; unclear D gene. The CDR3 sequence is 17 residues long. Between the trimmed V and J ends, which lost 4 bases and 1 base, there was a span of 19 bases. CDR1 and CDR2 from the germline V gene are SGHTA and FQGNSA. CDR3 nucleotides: TGTGCCAGCAGCTACGCGAGAGGCCCTACCACCCAAGAGACCCAGTACTTC. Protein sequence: CASSYARGPTTQETQYF. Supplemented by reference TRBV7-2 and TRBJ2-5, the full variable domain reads GAGVSQSPSNKVTEKGKDVELRCDPISGHTALYWYRQSLGQGLEFLIYFQGNSAPDKSGLPSDRFSAERTGGSVSTLTIQRTQQEDSAVYLCASSYARGPTTQETQYFGPGTRLLVL.

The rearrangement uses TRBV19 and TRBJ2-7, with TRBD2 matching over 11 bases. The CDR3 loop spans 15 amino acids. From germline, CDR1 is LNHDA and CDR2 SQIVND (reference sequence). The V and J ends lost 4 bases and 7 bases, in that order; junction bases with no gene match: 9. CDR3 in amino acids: CASSKLAGVKREQYF. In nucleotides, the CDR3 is TGTGCCAGTAGTAAACTAGCGGGAGTAAAGAGGGAGCAGTACTTC.

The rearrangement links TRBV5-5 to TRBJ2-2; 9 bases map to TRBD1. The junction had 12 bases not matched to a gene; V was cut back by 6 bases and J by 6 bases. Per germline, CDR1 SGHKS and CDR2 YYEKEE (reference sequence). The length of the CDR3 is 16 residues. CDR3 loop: CASKLRDRVFPGELFF. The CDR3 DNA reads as TGTGCCAGCAAACTCCGGGACAGGGTTTTTCCCGGGGAGCTGTTTTTT. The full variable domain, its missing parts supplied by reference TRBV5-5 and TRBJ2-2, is DAGVTQSPTHLIKTRGQQVTLRCSPISGHKSVSWYQQVLGQGPQFIFQYYEKEERGRGNFPDRFSARQFPNYSSELNVNALLLGDSALYLCASKLRDRVFPGELFFGEGSRLTVL.

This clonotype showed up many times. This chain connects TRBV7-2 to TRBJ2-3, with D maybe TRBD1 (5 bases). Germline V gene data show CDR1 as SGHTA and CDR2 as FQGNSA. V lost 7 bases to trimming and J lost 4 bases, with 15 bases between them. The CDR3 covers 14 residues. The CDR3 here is CASILQGGPDTQYF. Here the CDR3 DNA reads TGTGCCAGCATCTTGCAGGGCGGCCCAGATACGCAGTATTTT. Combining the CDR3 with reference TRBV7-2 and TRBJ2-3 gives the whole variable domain GAGVSQSPSNKVTEKGKDVELRCDPISGHTALYWYRQSLGQGLEFLIYFQGNSAPDKSGLPSDRFSAERTGGSVSTLTIQRTQQEDSAVYLCASILQGGPDTQYFGPGTRLTVL.

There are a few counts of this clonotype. CDR3 DNA sequence: TGCAGTGCTAGAGATCCCAGCGGGAGCACAGATACGCAGTATTTT. Protein product: CSARDPSGSTDTQYF. The chain carries TRBV20-1 and TRBJ2-3, with a weak D call TRBD2 (6 bases). Trimming cost V 0 bases and J 0 bases, with 10 bases left between them. Per germline, CDR1 DFQATT and CDR2 SNEGSKA (reference sequence). CDR3 length: 15 amino acids.

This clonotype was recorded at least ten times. The CDR3 coding sequence is TGTGCCAGCAGCTCAGGACTAGCTAGCACAGATACGCAGTATTTT. It is translated as CASSSGLASTDTQYF. The chain combines TRBV13 with TRBJ2-3; 8 nucleotides line up with TRBD2. The CDR3 spans 15 residues. V trimming: 4 bases; J trimming: 0 bases; junction bases outside the gene matches: 3. CDR1 and CDR2 (germline): PRHDT, FYEKMQ (reference sequence). Drawing the rest from reference TRBV13 and TRBJ2-3, the complete variable domain is AAGVIQSPRHLIKEKRETATLKCYPIPRHDTVYWYQQGPGQDPQFLISFYEKMQSDKGSIPDRFSAQQFSDYHSELNMSSLELGDSALYFCASSSGLASTDTQYFGPGTRLTVL.